This T cell receptor beta chain was sequenced for a study of blood T cell repertoires in COVID-19. Study-level background: Collection of acute and convalescent COVID-19 samples took place in the United States, Italy and Spain. From T cells, B-cell-depleted T cells, or PBMCs came the material, which was cDNA or gDNA.

As handled by the study authors: Nucleated cell counts were estimated from reference gene primer amplification. Some clones are missing from TCRdb's copy, which holds only in-frame ones; the method was immunoSEQ multiplex PCR. D and trimming come from the DNA, and the V and J calls and clone size come from that table. The data contain under 200,000 clones, roughly nine tenths of them singletons. This CDR3 region has 12 residues. Germline CDR1 and CDR2: SQVTM and ANQGSEA. The V segment lost 7 bases and the J segment 7 bases; nucleotides outside the gene matches: 8. Sequenced material: peripheral blood. The origin of this receptor is an older woman with acute or convalescent COVID-19. V gene TRBV29-1 combines with J gene TRBJ1-2, with 8 bases matching TRBD1. CDR3: CSGGARGLGYTF. The CDR3, as DNA: TGCAGCGGCGGGGCCAGGGGGCTTGGCTACACCTTC.